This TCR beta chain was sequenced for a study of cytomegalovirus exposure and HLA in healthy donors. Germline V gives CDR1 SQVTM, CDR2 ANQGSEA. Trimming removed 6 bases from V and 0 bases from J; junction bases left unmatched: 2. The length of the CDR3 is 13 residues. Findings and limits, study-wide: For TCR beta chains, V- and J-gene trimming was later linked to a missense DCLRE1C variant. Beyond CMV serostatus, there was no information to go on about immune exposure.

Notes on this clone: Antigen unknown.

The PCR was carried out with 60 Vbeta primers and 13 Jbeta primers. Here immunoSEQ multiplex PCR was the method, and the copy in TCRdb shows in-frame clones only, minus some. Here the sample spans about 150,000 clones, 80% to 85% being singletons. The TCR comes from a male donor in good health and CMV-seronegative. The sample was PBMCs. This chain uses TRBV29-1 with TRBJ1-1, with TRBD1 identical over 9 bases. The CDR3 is CSVGTGMNTEAFF. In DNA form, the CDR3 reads TGCAGCGTGGGGACAGGGATGAACACTGAAGCTTTCTTT.